These 27 T cell receptor beta chains were sequenced from one sample in a study of blood T cell repertoires in COVID-19. Profiling relied on immunoSEQ multiplex PCR, and the TCRdb table lists in-frame clones only, not all of them. The sample lists approximately 85,000 clones; around 91% were seen once. The sequencing input was peripheral blood. The source of these receptors is an elderly woman with active or convalescent COVID-19.

The chain has TRBV7-2 and TRBJ2-5; 9 bases are a match to TRBD2. The germline gives CDR1 SGHTA, CDR2 FQGNSA. After removal of 7 bases from V and 5 bases from J, the junction contained 11 bases not matched to a gene. This CDR3 spans 15 amino acids. CDR3 DNA: TGTGCCAGCACTGGTAGCGGGAGCCCCAGGGAGACCCAGTACTTC. It encodes CASTGSGSPRETQYF.

The chain couples TRBV28 to TRBJ2-2, with D tentatively TRBD2 (6 bases). The CDR3 runs to 16 residues. Germline loops: CDR1 MDHEN, CDR2 SYDVKM. The V gene lost 7 bases and the J gene lost 6 bases, with 21 bases spanning the gap. The CDR3 sequence: CASTRPAGLSPGELFF. As DNA, the CDR3 is TGTGCCAGCACCAGACCCGCGGGGCTAAGTCCCGGGGAGCTGTTTTTT. The whole variable domain, remainder taken from reference TRBV28 and TRBJ2-2, is DVKVTQSSRYLVKRTGEKVFLECVQDMDHENMFWYRQDPGLGLRLIYFSYDVKMKEKGDIPEGYSVSREKKERFSLILESASTNQTSMYLCASTRPAGLSPGELFFGEGSRLTVL.

The J gene is TRBJ1-5, the V gene TRBV28; D uncertain. The CDR3 runs 17 residues. V lost 1 base, J lost 0 bases, and 13 bases lay in between. Germline lookup yields CDR1 MDHEN and CDR2 SYDVKM. DNA of the CDR3: TGTGCCAGCAGTTTATTTCAGGAGGCTAATAGCAATCAGCCCCAGCATTTT. This encodes CASSLFQEANSNQPQHF.

The rearrangement links TRBV3-1 (or the pseudogene TRBV3-2) to TRBJ2-3; D uncertain. Looked up from germline, CDR1 is LGHDT and CDR2 is YNNKEL (reference sequence). V lost 3 bases and J 4 bases, leaving 8 bases between the germline ends. The CDR3 runs to 13 residues. CDR3 nucleotide sequence: TGTGCCAGCAGCCACAGCGCGGCAGATACGCAGTATTTT. Protein product: CASSHSAADTQYF.

V gene TRBV18 combines with J gene TRBJ2-5; unclear D gene. Germline V gene data show CDR1 as KGHSH and CDR2 as LQKENI. The V end was cut by 3 bases, the J end by 1 base, with 6 bases between. The CDR3 sequence is 13 residues long. The CDR3 loop is CASSPAPQETQYF. CDR3 bases: TGTGCCAGCTCACCGGCTCCCCAAGAGACCCAGTACTTC.

J is TRBJ2-5 and V is TRBV5-1, with a possible D match to TRBD2 (7 bases). The CDR3 runs 16 residues. With 3 bases removed from V and 4 bases from J, the gap between germline ends came to 19 bases. Per the germline V gene, CDR1 is SGHRS and CDR2 is YFSETQ. The chain's CDR3 is CASSWGGGSGGETQYF. CDR3 DNA sequence: TGCGCCAGCAGCTGGGGAGGGGGGTCTGGAGGAGAGACCCAGTACTTC.

To note about this clone: The sample holds other DNA sequences that translate to the same CDR3. For the CDR3, the DNA is TGTGCCAGCAGCCCTACAGGTCCCCATCAGCCCCAGCATTTT. The encoded protein is CASSPTGPHQPQHF. The genes are TRBV6-2 or TRBV6-3 and TRBJ1-5; maybe TRBD1 (5 bases). This CDR3 region has 14 residues. V was shortened by 6 bases and J by 5 bases, with 14 bases between the two germline ends. Germline V lookup: CDR1 MNHEY, CDR2 SVGEGT.

The chain links TRBV7-8 to TRBJ1-1, with a weak D call TRBD1 (6 bases). The V end lost 2 bases, the J end lost 1 base, and 11 bases lay between the germline ends. The length of the CDR3 is 15 residues. Germline CDR1 is SGHVS and CDR2 is FQNEAQ. CDR3 bases: TGTGCCAGCAGCTTACAACCGACAGGGAACACTGAAGCTTTCTTT. Its protein product is CASSLQPTGNTEAFF.

The chain recombines TRBV14 with TRBJ1-6, with a tentative D call TRBD1 (5 bases). CDR1 is SGHDN and CDR2 is FVKESK in the germline V gene. The V end lost 0 bases, the J end lost 7 bases, and 10 bases lay between the germline ends. The length of the CDR3 is 15 residues. The CDR3 here is CASSQDRGWNSPLHF. In DNA, the CDR3 is TGTGCCAGCAGCCAAGATCGGGGGTGGAATTCACCCCTCCACTTT.

CDR3 bases: TGTGCCAGCAGGGGACAGTCGAACACTGAAGCTTTCTTT. Its protein product is CASRGQSNTEAFF. The chain recombines TRBV7-2 with TRBJ1-1, with 7 bases aligning to TRBD1. Germline CDR1 and CDR2: SGHTA and FQGNSA. The CDR3 sequence is 13 residues long. With 6 bases clipped from V and 1 base from J, the junction kept 2 bases outside the gene matches.

The CDR3 region has the DNA TGTGCCAGCAGTGTTGACAGCCCGAACACTGAAGCTTTCTTT. Translated, it gives CASSVDSPNTEAFF. The V call is TRBV27, the J call TRBJ1-1; the D gene is possibly TRBD1 (5 bases). The CDR3 is made up of 14 amino acids. CDR1 and CDR2 from the germline V gene are MNHEY and SMNVEV (reference sequence). The V end was cut by 5 bases, the J end by 1 base, with 11 bases between.

This rearrangement joins TRBV27 to TRBJ2-3; 8 nucleotides align to TRBD2. V was pared by 1 base and J by 7 bases, with 25 bases of the junction left unmatched. The CDR3 contains 21 residues. Germline loops: CDR1 MNHEY, CDR2 SMNVEV (reference sequence). The CDR3 sequence: CASSLFSRMKLREALRNTQYF. The CDR3 nucleotides read TGTGCCAGCAGTTTATTCTCACGAATGAAATTGCGGGAGGCCCTCCGAAATACGCAGTATTTT.

This clone was detected only once. This rearrangement joins TRBV2 to TRBJ1-6; 7 bases are a match to TRBD1. The CDR3 is 12 residues long. V was pared by 8 bases and J by 10 bases, with 5 bases of the junction left unmatched. CDR1 and CDR2 (germline): SNHLY, FYNNEI. The CDR3 region is CASRDRLSPLHF. DNA for the CDR3: TGTGCCAGCCGGGACAGACTATCACCCCTCCACTTT.

The chain recombines TRBV28 with TRBJ2-3; the D gene is possibly TRBD1 (6 bases). Germline values: CDR1 MDHEN, CDR2 SYDVKM. Trimming pared 7 bases from V and 6 bases from J, leaving 14 bases between. This CDR3 has 13 amino acids. CDR3: CASTPGARDTQYF. In DNA, the CDR3 is TGTGCCAGCACCCCAGGGGCTCGTGATACGCAGTATTTT.

CDR3: CASSPPGAETQYF. Written as DNA, the CDR3 is TGTGCCAGCAGCCCCCCGGGAGCAGAGACCCAGTACTTC. The chain combines TRBV5-6 with TRBJ2-5; D possibly corresponds to TRBD2 (6 bases). Trimming left V 4 bases short and J 4 bases short, with 11 bases between. CDR3 length equals 13 residues. Per the germline V gene, CDR1 is SGHDT and CDR2 is YYEEEE.

V is TRBV18 and J is TRBJ2-1; the D gene is possibly TRBD2 (6 bases). The V gene lost 2 bases and the J gene lost 0 bases, with 14 bases spanning the gap. The CDR3 totals 17 residues. CDR1 KGHSH and CDR2 LQKENI come from the germline V gene. CDR3 amino acids: CASSPKSVGSSYNEQFF. The CDR3 nucleotides read TGTGCCAGCTCACCAAAGTCCGTCGGGAGCTCCTACAATGAGCAGTTCTTC. Full variable domain (rest looked up from reference TRBV18 and TRBJ2-1): NAGVMQNPRHLVRRRGQEARLRCSPMKGHSHVYWYRQLPEEGLKFMVYLQKENIIDESGMPKERFSAEFPKEGPSILRIQQVVRGDSAAYFCASSPKSVGSSYNEQFFGPGTRLTVL.

This chain joins TRBV7-8 and TRBJ2-4; possible D gene TRBD2, 5 bases. The CDR3 runs 16 residues. Trimming pared 1 base from V and 7 bases from J, leaving 17 bases between. Looked up from germline, CDR1 is SGHVS and CDR2 is FQNEAQ. The CDR3 region has the DNA TGTGCCAGCAGCTTAGATTGGAGGCCTACACCCAACATTCAGTACTTC. Protein sequence: CASSLDWRPTPNIQYF.

The chain uses TRBV5-1 and TRBJ2-5; D is perhaps TRBD2 (5 bases). Trimming took off 4 bases at V and 3 bases at J, with 13 bases between the two ends. Germline assignment: CDR1 SGHRS and CDR2 YFSETQ. The CDR3 extends over 14 amino acids. The CDR3 loop is CASSHTRVEETQYF. The CDR3 DNA reads as TGCGCCAGCAGCCATACTAGAGTAGAAGAGACCCAGTACTTC.

The chain joins TRBV2 to TRBJ2-2; D might be TRBD2 (6 bases). Trimming stripped 2 bases from V and 0 bases from J, with 10 bases between. The CDR3 is 16 residues long. From germline, CDR1 is SNHLY and CDR2 FYNNEI. CDR3 nucleotide sequence: TGTGCCAGCAGTGAATGGCGGAGGGCGAACACCGGGGAGCTGTTTTTT. Protein: CASSEWRRANTGELFF.

The chain uses TRBV5-5 and TRBJ2-1; 11 nucleotides agree with TRBD2. The germline V gene has CDR1 SGHKS and CDR2 YYEKEE (reference sequence). Trimming at V came to 5 bases and at J to 4 bases, leaving 8 bases not matched to a gene. The CDR3 spans 16 residues. CDR3 nucleotide sequence: TGTGCCAGCAGGTTACTCGGGACTAGCGGTTACAATGAGCAGTTCTTC. Translating gives CASRLLGTSGYNEQFF. Using reference TRBV5-5 and TRBJ2-1 for the parts outside the CDR3, the full variable domain is DAGVTQSPTHLIKTRGQQVTLRCSPISGHKSVSWYQQVLGQGPQFIFQYYEKEERGRGNFPDRFSARQFPNYSSELNVNALLLGDSALYLCASRLLGTSGYNEQFFGPGTRLTVL.

The chain carries TRBV5-1 and TRBJ2-7; 7 bases line up with TRBD1. This CDR3 contains 14 residues. Germline-derived CDR1 and CDR2 are SGHRS and YFSETQ. J lost 2 bases, V lost 5 bases, and 7 bases had no gene match. DNA of the CDR3: TGCGCCAGCAGACAGGGGTTGGGTCCCTACGAGCAGTACTTC. This sequence encodes CASRQGLGPYEQYF.

The V gene is TRBV5-4, the J gene TRBJ2-5; 15 bases are shared with TRBD2. Losses at the gene ends were 3 bases for V and 5 bases for J; bases not matched to a gene: 5. Germline loops: CDR1 SGHNT, CDR2 YYREEE (reference sequence). The length of the CDR3 is 16 residues. CDR3 in DNA: TGTGCCAGCAGCTACACCGGGACTAGCGGGGGGGAGACCCAGTACTTC. The encoded protein is CASSYTGTSGGETQYF.

The chain joins TRBV5-1 to TRBJ1-2, with 11 bases that match TRBD1. There are 15 residues in the CDR3. Trimming at V came to 0 bases and at J to 3 bases, leaving 1 base not matched to a gene. Germline V gene sequence: CDR1 SGHRS, CDR2 YFSETQ. The CDR3 sequence: CASSLGTGGDYGYTF. The CDR3 coding sequence is TGCGCCAGCAGCTTGGGGACAGGGGGCGACTATGGCTACACCTTC.

The CDR3 protein is CASSPRGGRGPSQPQHF. CDR3 in DNA: TGTGCCAGCAGTCCCCGCGGTGGCAGGGGCCCCAGTCAGCCCCAGCATTTT. The rearrangement uses TRBV28 and TRBJ1-5; a possible D gene is TRBD1 (6 bases). The CDR3 totals 17 residues. V dropped 5 bases and J dropped 6 bases, with 23 bases sitting between them. Looked up from germline, CDR1 is MDHEN and CDR2 is SYDVKM. Supplemented by reference TRBV28 and TRBJ1-5, the full variable domain reads DVKVTQSSRYLVKRTGEKVFLECVQDMDHENMFWYRQDPGLGLRLIYFSYDVKMKEKGDIPEGYSVSREKKERFSLILESASTNQTSMYLCASSPRGGRGPSQPQHFGDGTRLSIL.

The chain uses TRBV5-1 and TRBJ1-6; no clear D gene. This CDR3 is 18 amino acids long. The ends were cut back, 1 base at V and 9 bases at J, with 23 bases in the middle. Germline lookup yields CDR1 SGHRS and CDR2 YFSETQ. The CDR3 DNA reads as TGCGCCAGCAGCTTGCGCCGACGGGATAAGGTAAGAGGTTCACCCCTCCACTTT. This encodes CASSLRRRDKVRGSPLHF.

This clone occurred once. The chain recombines TRBV19 with TRBJ1-1; D not certain. This CDR3 has 13 amino acids. Germline CDR1 reads LNHDA; CDR2 reads SQIVND (reference sequence). V lost 5 bases, J lost 0 bases, and 7 bases lay in between. CDR3 protein: CASSSNMNTEAFF. In DNA, the CDR3 is TGTGCCAGTAGTTCGAACATGAACACTGAAGCTTTCTTT.

The V and J genes are TRBV4-1 and TRBJ2-2; 8 bases are shared with TRBD1. The length of the CDR3 is 14 residues. V was clipped by 6 bases and J by 4 bases; unmatched bases: 4. From germline, CDR1 is MGHRA and CDR2 YSYEKL. The CDR3 bases are TGCGCCAGCAGGGGACAGGAAACCACCGGGGAGCTGTTTTTT. It encodes CASRGQETTGELFF.